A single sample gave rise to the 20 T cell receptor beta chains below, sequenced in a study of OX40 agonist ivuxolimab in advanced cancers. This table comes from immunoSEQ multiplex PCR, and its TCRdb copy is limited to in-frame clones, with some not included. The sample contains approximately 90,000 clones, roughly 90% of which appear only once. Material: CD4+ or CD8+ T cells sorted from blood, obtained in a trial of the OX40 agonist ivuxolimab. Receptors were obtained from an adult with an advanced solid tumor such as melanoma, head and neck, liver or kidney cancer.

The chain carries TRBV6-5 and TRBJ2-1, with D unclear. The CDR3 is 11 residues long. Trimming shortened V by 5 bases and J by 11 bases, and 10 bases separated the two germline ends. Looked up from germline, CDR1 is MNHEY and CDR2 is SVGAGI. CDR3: CASSELEKQFF. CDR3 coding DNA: TGTGCCAGCAGTGAATTAGAAAAGCAGTTCTTC.

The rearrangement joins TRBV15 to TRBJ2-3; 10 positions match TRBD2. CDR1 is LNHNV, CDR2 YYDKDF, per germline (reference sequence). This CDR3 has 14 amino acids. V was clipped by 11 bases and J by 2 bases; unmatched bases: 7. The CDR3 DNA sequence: TGTGCCTCCCGAGCGGGGGGGAACACAGATACGCAGTATTTT. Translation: CASRAGGNTDTQYF.

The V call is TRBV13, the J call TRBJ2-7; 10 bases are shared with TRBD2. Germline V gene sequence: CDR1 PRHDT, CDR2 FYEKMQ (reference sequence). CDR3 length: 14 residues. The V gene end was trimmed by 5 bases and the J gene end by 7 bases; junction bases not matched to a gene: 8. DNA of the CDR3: TGTGCCAGCAGCCGGACTAGCGGACTCCAGGAGCAGTACTTC. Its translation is CASSRTSGLQEQYF.

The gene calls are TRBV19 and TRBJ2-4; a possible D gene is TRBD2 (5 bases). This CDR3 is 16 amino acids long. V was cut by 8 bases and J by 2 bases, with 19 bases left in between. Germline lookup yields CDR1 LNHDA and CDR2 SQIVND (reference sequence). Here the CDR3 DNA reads TGTGCCAGTTCAACTGGGGAAGGAGGATCCAAAAACATTCAGTACTTC. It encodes CASSTGEGGSKNIQYF.

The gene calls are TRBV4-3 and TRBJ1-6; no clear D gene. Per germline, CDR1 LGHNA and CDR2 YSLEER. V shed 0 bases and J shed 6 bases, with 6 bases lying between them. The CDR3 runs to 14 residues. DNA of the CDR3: TGCGCCAGCAGCCAAGAAGGGATTAATTCACCCCTCCACTTT. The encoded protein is CASSQEGINSPLHF.

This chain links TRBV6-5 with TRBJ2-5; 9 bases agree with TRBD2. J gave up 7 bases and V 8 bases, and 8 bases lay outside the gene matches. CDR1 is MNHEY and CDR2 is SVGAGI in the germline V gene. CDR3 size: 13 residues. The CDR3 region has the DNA TGTGCCAGCGGCCGAGCGGGGGGTGCGACCCAGTACTTC. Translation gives CASGRAGGATQYF.

In DNA form, the CDR3 reads TGTGCCAGTACAAGGGACAGGGTTAATCAGCCCCAGCATTTT. The encoded protein is CASTRDRVNQPQHF. This sequence joins TRBV19 and TRBJ1-5, with 9 bases lining up with TRBD1. V lost 7 bases, J lost 4 bases, and 5 bases stayed unmatched. CDR3 length: 14 amino acids. Germline loops: CDR1 LNHDA, CDR2 SQIVND (reference sequence). Combining the CDR3 with reference TRBV19 and TRBJ1-5 gives the whole variable domain DGGITQSPKYLFRKEGQNVTLSCEQNLNHDAMYWYRQDPGQGLRLIYYSQIVNDFQKGDIAEGYSVSREKKESFPLTVTSAQKNPTAFYLCASTRDRVNQPQHFGDGTRLSIL.

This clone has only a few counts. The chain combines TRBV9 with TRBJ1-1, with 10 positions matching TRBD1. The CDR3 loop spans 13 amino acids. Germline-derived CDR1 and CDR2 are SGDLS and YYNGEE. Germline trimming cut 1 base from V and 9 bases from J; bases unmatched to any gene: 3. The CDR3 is CASSVRQGAKAFF. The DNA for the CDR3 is TGTGCCAGCAGCGTAAGACAGGGGGCGAAAGCTTTCTTT.

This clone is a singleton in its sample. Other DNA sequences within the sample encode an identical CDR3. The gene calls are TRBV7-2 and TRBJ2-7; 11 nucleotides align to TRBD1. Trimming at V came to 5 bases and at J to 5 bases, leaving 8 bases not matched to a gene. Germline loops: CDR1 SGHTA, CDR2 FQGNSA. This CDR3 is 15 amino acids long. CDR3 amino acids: CASSKDRGRGDEQYF. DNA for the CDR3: TGTGCCAGCAGCAAGGACAGGGGGCGGGGGGACGAGCAGTACTTC.

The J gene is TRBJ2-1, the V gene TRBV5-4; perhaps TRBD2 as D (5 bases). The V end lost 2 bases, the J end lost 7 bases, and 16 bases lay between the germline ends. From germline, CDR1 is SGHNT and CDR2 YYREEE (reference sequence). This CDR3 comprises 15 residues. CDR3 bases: TGTGCCAGCAGCTTAGGTGGTCGCCGAGGGAATGAGCAGTTCTTC. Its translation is CASSLGGRRGNEQFF.

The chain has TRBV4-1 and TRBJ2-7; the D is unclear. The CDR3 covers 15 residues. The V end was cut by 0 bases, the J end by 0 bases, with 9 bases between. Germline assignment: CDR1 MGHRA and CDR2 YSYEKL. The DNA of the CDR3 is TGCGCCAGCAGCCAAGACACGCAAATCTCCTACGAGCAGTACTTC. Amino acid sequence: CASSQDTQISYEQYF.

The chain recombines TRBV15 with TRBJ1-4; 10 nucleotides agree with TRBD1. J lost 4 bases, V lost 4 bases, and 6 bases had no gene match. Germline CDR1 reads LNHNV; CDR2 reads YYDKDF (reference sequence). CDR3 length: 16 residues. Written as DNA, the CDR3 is TGTGCCACCAGCACCCGGACAGGGGGGGTTAATGAAAAACTGTTTTTT. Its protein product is CATSTRTGGVNEKLFF.

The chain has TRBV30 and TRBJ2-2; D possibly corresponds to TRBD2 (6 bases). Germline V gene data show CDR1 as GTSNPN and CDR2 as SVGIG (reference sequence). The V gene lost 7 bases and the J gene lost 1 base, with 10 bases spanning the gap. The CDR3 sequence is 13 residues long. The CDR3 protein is CAFMRGNTGELFF. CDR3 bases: TGTGCCTTCATGCGGGGGAACACCGGGGAGCTGTTTTTT.

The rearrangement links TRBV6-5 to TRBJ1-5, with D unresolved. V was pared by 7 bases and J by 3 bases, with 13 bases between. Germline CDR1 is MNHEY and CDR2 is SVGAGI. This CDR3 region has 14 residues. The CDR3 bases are TGTGCCAGCAACCCGGACGGCTTCAATCAGCCCCAGCATTTT. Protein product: CASNPDGFNQPQHF.

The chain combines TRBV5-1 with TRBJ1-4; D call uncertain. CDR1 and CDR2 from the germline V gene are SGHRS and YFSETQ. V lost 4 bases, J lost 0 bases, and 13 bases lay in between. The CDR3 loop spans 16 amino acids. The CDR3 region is CASSKRTESTNEKLFF. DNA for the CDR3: TGCGCCAGCAGCAAACGGACGGAGTCAACTAATGAAAAACTGTTTTTT.

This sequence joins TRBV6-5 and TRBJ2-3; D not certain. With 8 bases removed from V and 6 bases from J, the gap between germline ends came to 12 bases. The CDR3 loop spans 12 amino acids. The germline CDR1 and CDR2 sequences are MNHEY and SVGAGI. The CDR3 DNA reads TGTGCCAGCGGTACCCTCCCGGATACGCAGTATTTT. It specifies CASGTLPDTQYF.

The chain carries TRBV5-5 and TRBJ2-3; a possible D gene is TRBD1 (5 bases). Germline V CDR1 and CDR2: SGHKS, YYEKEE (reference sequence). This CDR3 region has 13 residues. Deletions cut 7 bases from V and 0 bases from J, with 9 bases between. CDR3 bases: TGTGCCAGCCTAAGGGGAAGCACAGATACGCAGTATTTT. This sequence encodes CASLRGSTDTQYF.

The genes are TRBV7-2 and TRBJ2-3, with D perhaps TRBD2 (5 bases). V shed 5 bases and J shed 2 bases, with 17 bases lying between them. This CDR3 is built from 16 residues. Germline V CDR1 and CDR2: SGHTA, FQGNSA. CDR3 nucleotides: TGTGCCAGCAGCGAACGGGGAGCGGAGTACACAGATACGCAGTATTTT. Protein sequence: CASSERGAEYTDTQYF.

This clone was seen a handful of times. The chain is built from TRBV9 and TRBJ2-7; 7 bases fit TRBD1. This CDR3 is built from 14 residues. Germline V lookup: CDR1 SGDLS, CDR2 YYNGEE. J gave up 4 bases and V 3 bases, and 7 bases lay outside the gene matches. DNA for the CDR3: TGTGCCAGCAGCGGACAGGGCGCAGGGTACGAGCAGTACTTC. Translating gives CASSGQGAGYEQYF.

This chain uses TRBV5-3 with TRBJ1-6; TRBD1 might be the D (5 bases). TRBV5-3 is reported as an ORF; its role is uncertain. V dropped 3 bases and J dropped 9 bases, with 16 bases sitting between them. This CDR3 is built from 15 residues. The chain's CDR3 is CARSCLRRAISPLHF. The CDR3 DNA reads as TGTGCCAGAAGCTGCCTTCGCAGGGCGATTTCACCCCTCCACTTT.